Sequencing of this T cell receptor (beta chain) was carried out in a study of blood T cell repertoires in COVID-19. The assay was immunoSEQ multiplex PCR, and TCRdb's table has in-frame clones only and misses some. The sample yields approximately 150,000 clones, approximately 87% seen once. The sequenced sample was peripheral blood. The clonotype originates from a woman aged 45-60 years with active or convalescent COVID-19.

CDR3 sequence (DNA): TGTGCCATCAGGGGACAGGGGACGTTCTACGAGCAGTACTTC. Protein: CAIRGQGTFYEQYF. This chain links TRBV10-3 with TRBJ2-7, with 10 bases identical to TRBD1. Germline CDR1 and CDR2: ENHRY and SYGVKD. V was clipped by 6 bases and J by 3 bases; unmatched bases: 5. The CDR3 contains 14 residues.